This T cell receptor beta chain was profiled in a study of CD4 and CD8 cells across lung adenocarcinoma regions. The germline V gene encodes CDR1 MNHNS and CDR2 SASEGT. Trimming removed 3 bases from V and 9 bases from J, with 15 bases in between. The CDR3 is made up of 14 amino acids. This clonotype has a handful of counts. TCRdb processed the PCR reads anew with MiXCR; each CDR3 protein has one entry. The sample has about 8,700 distinct CDR3 sequences, about 50% seen once; the top ten hold 45% to 55%. The clonotype comes from a female donor with lung adenocarcinoma. The CD4 and CD8 labels of this study may be unreliable. The sample consisted of CD8+ T cells from the margin of a lung tumor. The chain couples TRBV6-1 to TRBJ2-1; possibly TRBD2 for D (6 bases). The CDR3: CASSESGGYTEQFF. For the CDR3, the DNA is TGTGCCAGCAGTGAGTCCGGGGGATATACTGAGCAGTTCTTC.